These 26 T cell receptor beta chains were all obtained from the same sample, sequenced in a study of cytomegalovirus exposure and HLA in healthy donors. It was with 60 Vbeta and 13 Jbeta primers that the PCR ran. Measured with immunoSEQ multiplex PCR; TCRdb has only the in-frame clones, and not every one. The repertoire holds about 90,000 clones, with roughly 58% as singletons. The specimen sequenced was PBMCs. The source is a young woman in good health and CMV-seropositive.

The rearrangement joins TRBV25-1 to TRBJ1-1, with 7 bases fitting TRBD1. Germline V gene data show CDR1 as MGHDK and CDR2 as SYGVNS. The trim removed 3 bases at V and 5 bases at J, leaving 6 bases unmatched. The CDR3 sequence is 14 residues long. CDR3 protein: CASSDRTGMTEAFF. For the CDR3, the DNA is TGTGCCAGCAGTGACAGGACAGGAATGACTGAAGCTTTCTTT.

Notes on this clone: At one end the junction does not follow the germline gene, possibly because of a read error. Other DNA variants within this sample encode the same CDR3. The chain uses TRBV7-2 and TRBJ1-1; tentatively, D is TRBD1 (6 bases). The CDR3 totals 14 residues. Per germline, CDR1 SGHTA and CDR2 FQGNSA. CDR3 loop: CASSLRRGGTEAFF. The CDR3 DNA is TGTGCTAGCAGCTTACGGAGGGGGGGCACTGAAGCTTTCTTT.

The V call is TRBV9, the J call TRBJ1-5; TRBD1 matches at 12 bases. With 0 bases clipped from V and 6 bases from J, the junction kept 4 bases outside the gene matches. The germline CDR1 and CDR2 sequences are SGDLS and YYNGEE. This CDR3 has 16 residues. CDR3 loop: CASSVGDRGLSQPQHF. Written as DNA, the CDR3 is TGTGCCAGCAGCGTAGGGGACAGGGGGCTCTCTCAGCCCCAGCATTTT.

A few counts support this clone. The genes are TRBV6-5 and TRBJ2-3, with D possibly matching TRBD1 (6 bases). V dropped 8 bases and J dropped 2 bases, with 11 bases sitting between them. The CDR3 totals 13 residues. Germline V gene lookup returns CDR1 MNHEY and CDR2 SVGAGI. The CDR3 bases are TGTGCCAGCGGGGGCCCCCCCACAGATACGCAGTATTTT. Its protein product is CASGGPPTDTQYF.

This clone was seen ten or more times. The rearrangement joins TRBV4-2 to TRBJ2-3, with 7 positions matching TRBD1. The CDR3 totals 16 residues. V gave up 1 base and J gave up 6 bases; unmatched junction bases: 10. The germline V gene has CDR1 LGHNA and CDR2 YNFKEQ. For the CDR3, the DNA is TGTGCCAGCAGCCAAGTGGGCGGAGAGGGGGCTGATACGCAGTATTTT. This gives the protein CASSQVGGEGADTQYF.

This clone was seen a single time. V and J are TRBV6-4 and TRBJ1-2, with D uncertain. This CDR3 has 14 residues. Trimming took off 0 bases at V and 8 bases at J, with 13 bases between the two ends. Germline V CDR1 and CDR2: MRHNA, SNTAGT. The CDR3 region has the DNA TGTGCCAGCAGTGACTCATATGGAGGGCGCGGCTACACCTTC. Amino acids: CASSDSYGGRGYTF.

The chain uses TRBV7-6 and TRBJ2-3; the D gene is possibly TRBD1 (5 bases). Trimming stripped 2 bases from V and 3 bases from J, with 12 bases between. The CDR3 sequence is 15 residues long. Germline CDR1 and CDR2: SGHVS and FNYEAQ. This CDR3 reads CASSLRQQLTDTQYF. CDR3 nucleotides: TGTGCCAGCAGCTTACGACAGCAACTAACAGATACGCAGTATTTT.

This clone was seen a few times. The V gene is TRBV9, the J gene TRBJ1-4, with D maybe TRBD1 (6 bases). The CDR3 runs to 15 residues. Germline V gene data show CDR1 as SGDLS and CDR2 as YYNGEE. V lost 3 bases and J 3 bases, leaving 12 bases between the germline ends. The CDR3 loop is CASSGEGDSNEKLFF. CDR3 nucleotide sequence: TGTGCCAGCAGCGGGGAGGGGGACTCTAATGAAAAACTGTTTTTT.

The gene calls are TRBV9 and TRBJ1-1, with TRBD1 identical over 8 bases. The V and J ends lost 2 bases and 4 bases, in that order; junction bases with no gene match: 7. The CDR3 runs to 15 residues. From germline, CDR1 is SGDLS and CDR2 YYNGEE. This CDR3 is CASSVGQGGRTEAFF. The DNA for the CDR3 is TGTGCCAGCAGCGTTGGACAGGGTGGTCGCACTGAAGCTTTCTTT.

This clone has a handful of counts. The chain has TRBV6-5 and TRBJ2-5; tentative D call: TRBD2 (6 bases). CDR3 length equals 15 residues. V was shortened by 7 bases and J by 5 bases, with 20 bases between the two germline ends. Germline CDR1 MNHEY, CDR2 SVGAGI. The CDR3 nucleotides are TGTGCCAGCACCGCTACATGGACTAAGGGGGAGACCCAGTACTTC. This gives the protein CASTATWTKGETQYF.

This clone was detected only a few times. The genes are TRBV13 and TRBJ2-2; D call uncertain. V lost 2 bases and J 1 base, leaving 5 bases between the germline ends. Looked up from germline, CDR1 is PRHDT and CDR2 is FYEKMQ (reference sequence). This CDR3 is 14 amino acids long. The chain's CDR3 is CASSLRGNTGELFF. CDR3 bases: TGTGCCAGCAGCTTACGAGGGAACACCGGGGAGCTGTTTTTT.

The chain combines TRBV7-2 with TRBJ2-5; 9 bases map to TRBD1. The CDR3 sequence is 15 residues long. The V segment lost 3 bases and the J segment 4 bases; nucleotides outside the gene matches: 6. CDR1 is SGHTA and CDR2 is FQGNSA in the germline V gene. DNA for the CDR3: TGTGCCAGCAGCTTTGATGGACAGGGGTTAGAGACCCAGTACTTC. It translates to CASSFDGQGLETQYF.

The V gene is TRBV10-2, the J gene TRBJ1-2, with 9 bases matching TRBD1. Germline CDR1 is WSHSY and CDR2 is SAAADI. Unmatched junction bases numbered 8, after V lost 5 bases and J lost 4 bases. The CDR3 is 15 amino acids. The CDR3 region has the DNA TGCGCCAGCAGTATTTCCGGGACAGGGAGCTATGGCTACACCTTC. This translates into CASSISGTGSYGYTF.

J is TRBJ1-1 and V is TRBV11-2; no reliable D call. Germline CDR1 is SGHAT and CDR2 is FQNNGV. V was shortened by 4 bases and J by 0 bases, with 6 bases between the two germline ends. The CDR3 is 13 residues long. CDR3 nucleotide sequence: TGTGCCAGCAGCTCTCTATTGAACACTGAAGCTTTCTTT. This gives the protein CASSSLLNTEAFF.

The V gene is TRBV14, the J gene TRBJ1-4, with D possibly matching TRBD1 (5 bases). Germline V CDR1 and CDR2: SGHDN, FVKESK. This CDR3 is built from 12 residues. The V and J ends lost 4 bases and 8 bases respectively, with 8 bases between them. The CDR3 nucleotides are TGTGCCAGCAGCCCAGGGTTCGAAAAACTGTTTTTT. It translates to CASSPGFEKLFF. Based on the CDR3 plus reference TRBV14 and TRBJ1-4, the full variable domain is EAGVTQFPSHSVIEKGQTVTLRCDPISGHDNLYWYRRVMGKEIKFLLHFVKESKQDESGMPNNRFLAERTGGTYSTLKVQPAELEDSGVYFCASSPGFEKLFFGSGTQLSVL.

This clone was counted only a few times. The chain links TRBV4-3 to TRBJ2-1, with D maybe TRBD1 (5 bases). Deletions cut 1 base from V and 5 bases from J, with 12 bases between. Germline assignment: CDR1 LGHNA and CDR2 YSLEER. This CDR3 has 15 amino acids. CDR3 DNA: TGCGCCAGCAGCCAAGGCACAGGTTCTAACAATGAGCAGTTCTTC. Translation: CASSQGTGSNNEQFF.

The rearrangement uses TRBV5-5 and TRBJ1-2; no clear D. V was shortened by 4 bases and J by 0 bases, with 10 bases between the two germline ends. Per germline, CDR1 SGHKS and CDR2 YYEKEE (reference sequence). This CDR3 contains 14 residues. The CDR3 DNA sequence: TGTGCCAGCAGCCCCGGCGGGACTAACTATGGCTACACCTTC. It is translated as CASSPGGTNYGYTF. The entire variable domain, with the rest obtained from reference TRBV5-5 and TRBJ1-2, is as follows: DAGVTQSPTHLIKTRGQQVTLRCSPISGHKSVSWYQQVLGQGPQFIFQYYEKEERGRGNFPDRFSARQFPNYSSELNVNALLLGDSALYLCASSPGGTNYGYTFGSGTRLTVV.

The chain couples TRBV19 to TRBJ1-1, with unresolved D. The CDR3 sequence is 13 residues long. The V gene lost 6 bases and the J gene lost 12 bases, with 20 bases spanning the gap. CDR1 is LNHDA, CDR2 SQIVND, per germline (reference sequence). Here the CDR3 reads CASSAAGNTETFF. CDR3 nucleotide sequence: TGTGCCAGTAGCGCCGCAGGCAACACCGAAACTTTCTTT.

The chain links TRBV19 to TRBJ1-4; TRBD1 agrees at 11 bases. The CDR3 consists of 16 residues. Germline V gene sequence: CDR1 LNHDA, CDR2 SQIVND (reference sequence). The trim removed 3 bases at V and 8 bases at J, leaving 8 bases unmatched. The CDR3 region is CASSIRTGGAGEKLFF. The CDR3 DNA reads TGTGCCAGTAGTATTCGGACAGGGGGCGCTGGGGAAAAACTGTTTTTT. The full variable domain, completed using reference TRBV19 and TRBJ1-4, is DGGITQSPKYLFRKEGQNVTLSCEQNLNHDAMYWYRQDPGQGLRLIYYSQIVNDFQKGDIAEGYSVSREKKESFPLTVTSAQKNPTAFYLCASSIRTGGAGEKLFFGSGTQLSVL.

Of note for this clone: The conserved phenylalanine or tryptophan is not found at the CDR3 terminus, so this likely reflects a read error. The DNA is left out, because the CDR3 cannot be placed on it with certainty; the CDR3 is given as TCRdb lists it. This chain joins TRBV4-1 and TRBJ1-6. The CDR3 region is 9 residues in length, termini included. Germline CDR1 is MGHRA and CDR2 is YSYEKL. Here the CDR3 reads CASSQPRGA.

This rearrangement joins TRBV27 to TRBJ1-5, with D hard to call. Trimming took off 5 bases at V and 2 bases at J, with 16 bases between the two ends. CDR3 length equals 16 residues. Germline CDR1 is MNHEY and CDR2 is SMNVEV (reference sequence). For the CDR3, the DNA is TGTGCCAGCAGTCCCTCGAGTCGGGGTCGCAATCAGCCCCAGCATTTT. Protein sequence: CASSPSSRGRNQPQHF.

The genes are TRBV18 and TRBJ2-3, with no clear D. V was shortened by 1 base and J by 6 bases, with 8 bases between the two germline ends. The CDR3 length is 13 residues. Germline lookup yields CDR1 KGHSH and CDR2 LQKENI. The CDR3 here is CASSPQRQDTQYF. CDR3 bases: TGTGCCAGCTCACCACAGAGGCAGGATACGCAGTATTTT.

J is TRBJ1-3 and V is TRBV9, with D possibly matching TRBD1 (5 bases). The CDR3 has 14 residues. CDR1 and CDR2 (germline): SGDLS, YYNGEE. Trimming removed 4 bases at V and 3 bases at J, with 11 bases between. The CDR3 DNA reads TGTGCCAGCAGCCAGAAGGGACTTGGAAACACCATATATTTT. Protein product: CASSQKGLGNTIYF.

Only a few counts were recorded for this clone. The genes are TRBV5-6 and TRBJ2-5; 7 nucleotides line up with TRBD2. The V gene's germline CDR1 is SGHDT and CDR2 YYEEEE. The V and J ends lost 3 bases and 7 bases, in that order; junction bases with no gene match: 9. CDR3 length equals 14 residues. CDR3 DNA sequence: TGTGCCAGCAGCTGGGGCAGGTCGGGAGGGACCCAGTACTTC. Translated, it gives CASSWGRSGGTQYF.

The CDR3 protein is CASSLTAGDYNEQFF. The CDR3 coding sequence is TGTGCCAGCAGCCTGACAGCTGGCGACTACAATGAGCAGTTCTTC. The J gene is TRBJ2-1, the V gene TRBV7-8, with D possibly matching TRBD1 (5 bases). CDR1 SGHVS and CDR2 FQNEAQ come from the germline V gene. The V and J ends lost 5 bases and 3 bases respectively, with 14 bases between them. This CDR3 has 15 residues.

The gene calls are TRBV6-5 and TRBJ2-1; TRBD2 aligns across 10 bases. Germline V gene sequence: CDR1 MNHEY, CDR2 SVGAGI. The trim removed 7 bases at V and 8 bases at J, leaving 11 bases unmatched. CDR3 length: 15 residues. The CDR3 coding sequence is TGTGCCAGCACCATGGTTAGGACTAGCGGCTATGAGCAGTTCTTC. It translates to CASTMVRTSGYEQFF.